This T cell receptor beta chain emerged from a study of OX40 agonist ivuxolimab in advanced cancers. Background on the study: Patient treatment consisted of intravenous ivuxolimab administration every 2 weeks at 0.01 to 10 mg/kg. Three patients showed partial responses: one hepatocellular carcinoma and two cutaneous melanoma cases. Whole-study findings and limits: Normalized T-cell clonal expansion was also low in a subset of nonresponders. The CD4+ and CD8+ T cells in the blood had expanded clonally by week 6 at 0.1 to 3.0 mg/kg.

Libraries were prepared by immunoSEQ multiplex PCR; TCRdb keeps only in-frame clonotypes and omits some of them. The sample carries about 64,000 clones, 70% to 90% recorded once. This CDR3 spans 13 amino acids. Germline CDR1 is PRHDT and CDR2 is FYEKMQ (reference sequence). The junction had 8 bases not matched to a gene; V was cut back by 5 bases and J by 8 bases. A note on this clone: Its target is not known.

Source: CD4+ or CD8+ T cells sorted from blood, taken in a trial of the OX40 agonist ivuxolimab. The receptor comes from an adult with an advanced solid tumor such as melanoma, head and neck, liver or kidney cancer. V gene TRBV13 combines with J gene TRBJ1-2, with 7 positions matching TRBD1. CDR3 residues: CASSPRQGVGYTF. The CDR3 nucleotides read TGTGCCAGCAGCCCTCGACAGGGCGTGGGCTACACCTTC.